Presented here are 3 T cell receptor beta chains from one specimen sequenced in a study of cytomegalovirus exposure and HLA in healthy donors. The PCR made use of 60 Vbeta and 13 Jbeta primers. The method was immunoSEQ multiplex PCR; TCRdb's version includes in-frame clones alone and lacks a portion of them. The sample has 150,000 to 200,000 clones; approximately 86% are singletons. Sequenced material: PBMCs. The receptor set was obtained from a woman aged 18-35 years in good health and CMV-seronegative.

The rearrangement uses TRBV11-2 and TRBJ2-7; weak D call: TRBD1 (5 bases). Trimming removed 1 base from V and 5 bases from J, with 15 bases in between. This CDR3 spans 15 amino acids. CDR1 SGHAT and CDR2 FQNNGV come from the germline V gene. CDR3 DNA sequence: TGTGCCAGCAGCTTAGTATTGGTTGGCAGGGACGAGCAGTACTTC. It translates to CASSLVLVGRDEQYF.

This sequence joins TRBV5-6 and TRBJ1-2; D is perhaps TRBD1 (5 bases). The length of the CDR3 is 15 residues. Germline CDR1 reads SGHDT; CDR2 reads YYEEEE. Trimming took 0 bases from V and 6 from J, leaving 15 bases between them. Here the CDR3 reads CASSLVGRERDGYTF. In DNA, the CDR3 is TGTGCCAGCAGCTTGGTAGGCAGGGAACGAGATGGCTACACCTTC.

This clone has a single count. The chain joins TRBV4-2 to TRBJ1-4; D remains unclear. The CDR3 covers 16 residues. Per germline, CDR1 LGHNA and CDR2 YNFKEQ. Trimming took 0 bases from V and 2 from J, leaving 10 bases between them. CDR3 bases: TGTGCCAGCAGCCAAGAAGCCCGCCGGACTAATGAAAAACTGTTTTTT. Its protein product is CASSQEARRTNEKLFF.